This TCR beta chain was captured by sequencing in a study of T cell repertoires in cytomegalovirus infection. Each CDR3 protein gets one entry after TCRdb re-called the reads with MiXCR. This table holds a few hundred thousand distinct CDR3 sequences, over 15% found once. Whole-study findings and limits: The response measured ex vivo was dominated by TCR beta clonotypes (HLA-C-restricted and CMV-specific). Summed public TCR beta family frequency identified CMV carriers bearing the relevant HLA.

V trimming: 3 bases; J trimming: 6 bases; junction bases outside the gene matches: 8. The CDR3 runs 14 residues. The germline V gene encodes CDR1 MDHEN and CDR2 SYDVKM. This clonotype turned up a few times. Its target is unknown. The chain recombines TRBV28 with TRBJ2-7; 7 nucleotides line up with TRBD1. The source material was CD8+ T cells from PBMCs. This clonotype was obtained from a human donor in good health (CMV status not recorded). Some clones in this sample may be carry-over from other donors' samples. This chain's CDR3 is CASSFSGQEFEQYF. CDR3 DNA sequence: TGTGCCAGCAGTTTCTCTGGACAGGAGTTCGAGCAGTACTTC.